The clone carrying this TCR beta chain has more than one count but fewer than ten. Its antigen is not known. One entry per CDR3 protein, called by TCRdb with MiXCR from the PCR reads. Of just under 650,000 distinct CDR3 sequences listed, just under 20% are singletons. A CD8+CD4-CCR7+CD45RA+ gate was used to sort naive CD8 T cells. CDR1 is SGDLS, CDR2 YYNGEE, per germline. J lost 7 bases, V lost 7 bases, and 4 bases had no gene match. This CDR3 contains 14 residues. The data stem from a study of molecular identifiers for immune sequencing clone quantification. Study-level information: Naive CD8 cell RNA, from roughly 20,000 or 100,000 cells, was split five ways in replicates, with four sequenced.

General study results and limits: Highly expanded clone sizes could be underestimated through barcode sharing by identical TCR molecules.

The TCR originated in a human donor in good health. Some libraries in this study had Jurkat cell RNA spiked in. Sequencing was done on a sample of naive CD8+ T cells from blood, with Jurkat cell RNA spiked in. Subset described: FACS-sorted CD8+CD4-CCR7+CD45RA+ naive T cells. V is TRBV9 and J is TRBJ2-1, with TRBD2 identical over 14 bases. The CDR3 coding sequence is TGTGCCAGCGGGACTAGCGGGAGTAGTAATGAGCAGTTCTTC. Translated, it gives CASGTSGSSNEQFF.